The sequence of this TCR beta chain was determined in a study of identical twins. TCRdb reanalysed the 5' RACE reads using MiXCR and keeps one entry per CDR3 protein. The sample lists over 600,000 distinct CDR3 sequences, 20% to 25% occurring once. This clonotype appeared a few times. This CDR3 comprises 15 residues. Trimming at V came to 4 bases and at J to 1 base, leaving 4 bases not matched to a gene. These data are also associated with another study on T cells expressing NK-cell markers.

This TCR derives from a woman in her late teens or twenties in good health. The sample taken for sequencing was PBMCs. This chain joins TRBV12-3 or TRBV12-4 and TRBJ2-3; TRBD1 matches at 8 bases. This CDR3 reads CASSWGTGGTDTQYF. In DNA form, the CDR3 reads TGTGCCAGCAGTTGGGGGACAGGCGGCACAGATACGCAGTATTTT.